These T cell receptor beta chains were read from a single sample in a study of blood T cell repertoires in COVID-19. Only in-frame clones appear in the TCRdb table, and some are missing; sequencing was by immunoSEQ multiplex PCR. The sample has 300,000 to 350,000 clones; around 90% are singletons. The specimen was peripheral blood. These receptors were obtained from a woman aged 18 to 35 who had recovered from COVID-19. Each CDR3 is given with its conserved first and last residue. The D gene is left open where the match is weak. Not every row has a clone size; where given, it reads once, few, many or a size class.

v_gene,len,abundance,d_gene,j_gene,CDR3nt,CDR3aa
TRBV21-1,18,once,.,TRBJ1-4,TGTGCCAGCAGGGGTGGGGCTCAGATACAGGACAGTAATGAAAAACTGTTTTTT,CASRGGAQIQDSNEKLFF
TRBV28,17,.,TRBD2,TRBJ2-2,TGTGTCAGCAGCTCCGGGACTAGCGGGAGGTGGACCGGGGAGCTGTTTTTT,CVSSSGTSGRWTGELFF
TRBV6-2/TRBV6-3,15,.,.,TRBJ2-3,TGTGCCAGCAGCCCCGGCGGGAAAGTGGCAGATACGCAGTATTTT,CASSPGGKVADTQYF
TRBV9,15,.,TRBD2,TRBJ2-1,TGTGCCAGCAGCGTCCGACTAGCGGGAGTCAATGAGCAGTTCTTC,CASSVRLAGVNEQFF
TRBV13,13,.,.,TRBJ1-1,TGTGCCACCCGGGACACGTCGAACACTGAAGCTTTCTTT,CATRDTSNTEAFF
TRBV2,17,.,TRBD2,TRBJ2-3,TGTGCCAGCAGCCGTAGACTAGCTCTCCTATCCACAGATACGCAGTATTTT,CASSRRLALLSTDTQYF
TRBV5-6,14,.,.,TRBJ2-2,TGTGCCAGCAGCAATACAGTAAACACCGGGGAGCTGTTTTTT,CASSNTVNTGELFF
TRBV19,16,.,TRBD2,TRBJ2-1,TGTGCCAGTAGTATCGCCGGGAGGAACTCCTACAATGAGCAGTTCTTC,CASSIAGRNSYNEQFF
TRBV5-1,15,.,TRBD2,TRBJ2-5,TGCGCCAGCAGCCTCGGACTAGCGGTCGGAGAGACCCAGTACTTC,CASSLGLAVGETQYF
TRBV6-5,13,.,TRBD1,TRBJ1-1,TGTGCCAGCACCTATACAGGGGGTACTGAAGCTTTCTTT,CASTYTGGTEAFF
TRBV9,14,.,TRBD1,TRBJ1-3,TGTGCCAGCAGCACACAGGGGTCTGGAAACACCATATATTTT,CASSTQGSGNTIYF
TRBV4-1,17,.,.,TRBJ1-5,TGCGCCAGCAGCCAAGATGTGCAACTTGCACCTTATCAGCCCCAGCATTTT,CASSQDVQLAPYQPQHF
TRBV6-5,12,.,TRBD1,TRBJ1-4,TGTGCCAGCAAGGGGGCAGCTGAAAAACTGTTTTTT,CASKGAAEKLFF
TRBV24-1,15,.,.,TRBJ1-5,TGTGCCACCAGCTCAACGACAGGTAGCAATCAGCCCCAGCATTTT,CATSSTTGSNQPQHF
TRBV4-3,16,.,TRBD2,TRBJ2-3,TGCGCCAGCAGCCAAGAGAGCCTAGCGGGACCCGATACGCAGTATTTT,CASSQESLAGPDTQYF
TRBV4-3,17,.,TRBD2,TRBJ2-1,TGCGCCAGCAGCCAAAGCCCGGGACTAGCGGTTTTGGATGAGCAGTTCTTC,CASSQSPGLAVLDEQFF
TRBV11-2,17,.,TRBD2,TRBJ2-1,TGTGCCAGCAACCCCAGTCGGGCTAGCGGGAGGCTGGATGAGCAGTTCTTC,CASNPSRASGRLDEQFF
TRBV5-1,15,.,TRBD1,TRBJ1-1,TGCGCCAGCAGCTTGCGGGGGACAGGGGCCACTGAAGCTTTCTTT,CASSLRGTGATEAFF